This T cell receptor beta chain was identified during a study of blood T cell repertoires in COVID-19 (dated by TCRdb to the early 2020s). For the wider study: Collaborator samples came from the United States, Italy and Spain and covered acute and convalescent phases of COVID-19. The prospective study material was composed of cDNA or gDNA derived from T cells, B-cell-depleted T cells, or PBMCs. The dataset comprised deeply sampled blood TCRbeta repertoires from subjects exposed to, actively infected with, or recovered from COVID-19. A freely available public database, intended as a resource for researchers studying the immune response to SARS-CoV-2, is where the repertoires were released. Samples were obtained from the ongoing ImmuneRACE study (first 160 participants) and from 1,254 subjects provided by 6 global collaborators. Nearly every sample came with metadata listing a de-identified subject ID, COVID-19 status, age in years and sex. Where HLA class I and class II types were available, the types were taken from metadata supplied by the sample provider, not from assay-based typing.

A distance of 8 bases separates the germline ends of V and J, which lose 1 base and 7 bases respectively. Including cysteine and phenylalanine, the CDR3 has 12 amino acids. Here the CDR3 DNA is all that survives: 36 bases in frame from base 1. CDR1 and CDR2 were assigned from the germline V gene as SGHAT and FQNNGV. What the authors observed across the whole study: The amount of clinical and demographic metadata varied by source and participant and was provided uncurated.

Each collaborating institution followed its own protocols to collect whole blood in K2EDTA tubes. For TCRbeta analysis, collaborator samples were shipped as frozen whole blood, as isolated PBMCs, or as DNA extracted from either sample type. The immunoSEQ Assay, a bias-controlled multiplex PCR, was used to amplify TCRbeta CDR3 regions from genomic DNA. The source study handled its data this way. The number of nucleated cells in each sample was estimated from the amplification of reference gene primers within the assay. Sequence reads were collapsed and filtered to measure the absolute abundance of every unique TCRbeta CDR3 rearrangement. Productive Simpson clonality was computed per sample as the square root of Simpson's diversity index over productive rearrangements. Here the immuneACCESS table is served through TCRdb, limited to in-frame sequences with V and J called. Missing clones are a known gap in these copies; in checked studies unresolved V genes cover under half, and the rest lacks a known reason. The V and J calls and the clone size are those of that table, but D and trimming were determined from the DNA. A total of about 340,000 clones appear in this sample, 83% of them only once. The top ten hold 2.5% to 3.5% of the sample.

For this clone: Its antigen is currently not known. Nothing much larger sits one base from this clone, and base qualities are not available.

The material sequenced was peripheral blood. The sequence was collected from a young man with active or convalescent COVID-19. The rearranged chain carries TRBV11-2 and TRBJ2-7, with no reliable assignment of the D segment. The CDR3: CASSLGPLEQYF. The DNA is TGTGCCAGCAGCTTAGGGCCGTTGGAGCAGTACTTC.